This TCR beta chain was sequenced for a study of blood T cell repertoires in COVID-19. Study at large: From the United States, Italy and Spain came samples of acute and convalescent COVID-19. T cells, B-cell-depleted T cells, or PBMCs supplied cDNA or gDNA.

The study drew participants aged roughly 18 to 95 years from about two dozen US areas. Note on this clone: Other nucleotide sequences in the sample specify the same CDR3.

Assay: immunoSEQ multiplex PCR; the TCRdb copy retains only in-frame clones and omits some. The data hold 140,000 to 150,000 clones, with 87% observed a single time. The CDR3 extends over 12 amino acids. Germline CDR1 MDHEN, CDR2 SYDVKM. Trimming cost V 5 bases and J 7 bases; bases outside gene matches: 3. The rearrangement uses TRBV28 and TRBJ1-2; 8 bases align to TRBD1. The sequenced sample was PBMCs or T cells enriched from blood (not recorded which). The sequence derives from a man between 60 and 75 years old who had recovered from COVID-19. The CDR3 reads CASSLTGGGYTF. Here the CDR3 DNA reads TGTGCCAGCAGTCTAACAGGGGGTGGCTACACCTTC.